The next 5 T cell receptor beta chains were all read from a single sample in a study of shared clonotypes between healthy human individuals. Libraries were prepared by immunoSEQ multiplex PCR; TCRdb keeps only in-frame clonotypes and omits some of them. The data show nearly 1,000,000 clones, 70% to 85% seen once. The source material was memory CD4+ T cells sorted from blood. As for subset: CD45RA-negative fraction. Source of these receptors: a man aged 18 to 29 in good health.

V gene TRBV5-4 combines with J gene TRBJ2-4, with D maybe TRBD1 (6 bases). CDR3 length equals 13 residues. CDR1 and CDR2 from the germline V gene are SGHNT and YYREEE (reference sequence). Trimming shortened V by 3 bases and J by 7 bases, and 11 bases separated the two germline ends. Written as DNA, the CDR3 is TGTGCCAGCAGCTCAGGGACACCGAACATTCAGTACTTC. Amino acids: CASSSGTPNIQYF.

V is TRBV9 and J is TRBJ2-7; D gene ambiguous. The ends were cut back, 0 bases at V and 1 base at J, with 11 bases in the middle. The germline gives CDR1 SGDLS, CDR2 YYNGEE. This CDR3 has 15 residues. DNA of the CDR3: TGTGCCAGCAGCGTAGAGGTGGGTGGATCCTACGAGCAGTACTTC. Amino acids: CASSVEVGGSYEQYF.

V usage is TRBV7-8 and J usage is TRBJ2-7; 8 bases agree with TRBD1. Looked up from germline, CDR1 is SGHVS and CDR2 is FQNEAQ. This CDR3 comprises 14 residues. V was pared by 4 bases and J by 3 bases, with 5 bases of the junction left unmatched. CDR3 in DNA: TGTGCCAGCAGCTCAGGGGGCAGGGACTACGAGCAGTACTTC. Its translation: CASSSGGRDYEQYF.

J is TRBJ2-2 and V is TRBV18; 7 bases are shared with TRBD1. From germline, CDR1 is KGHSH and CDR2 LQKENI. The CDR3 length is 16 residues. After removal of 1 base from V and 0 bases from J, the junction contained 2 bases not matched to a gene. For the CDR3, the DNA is TGTGCCAGCTCACCACAGGGGGCGACGAACACCGGGGAGCTGTTTTTT. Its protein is CASSPQGATNTGELFF.

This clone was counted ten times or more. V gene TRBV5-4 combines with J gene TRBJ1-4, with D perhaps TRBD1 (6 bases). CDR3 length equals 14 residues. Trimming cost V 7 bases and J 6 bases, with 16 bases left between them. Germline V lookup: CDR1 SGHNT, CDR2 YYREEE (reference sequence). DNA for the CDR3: TGTGCCAGCGGATTAGGGGGTAGAGATGAAAAACTGTTTTTT. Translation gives CASGLGGRDEKLFF.